Listed below are T cell receptor beta chains from one sample, sequenced in a study of blood T cell repertoires in COVID-19. Profiled with immunoSEQ multiplex PCR; TCRdb holds only in-frame clones, not every one. This sample has about 320,000 clones; 80% to 90% occur once, and the top ten carry over 4.5%. Sequenced material: PBMCs or T cells enriched from blood (not recorded which). These receptors were collected from a man aged 30-40 years who had recovered from COVID-19. Both conserved end residues are part of each CDR3. D genes are given only for firm matches. The size field is filled for only some rows; it gives once, few, many or a size class.

TRBJ1-2	TRBD1	TRBV30	.	TGTGCCTGGAGTGTACACGGGACAGGTATTAACTATGGCTACACCTTC	CAWSVHGTGINYGYTF
TRBJ1-3	.	TRBV2	.	TGTGCCAGCAGTGAAGTTGGGAGGTGGTATACCATATATTTT	CASSEVGRWYTIYF
TRBJ2-1	.	TRBV7-9	.	TGTGCCAGCAGCTTAGGTACAGGTTTCTCCTACAATGAGCAGTTCTTC	CASSLGTGFSYNEQFF
TRBJ1-6	.	TRBV19	once	TGTGCCAGTAGTATCTTGGGGGCCTCTTATAATTCACCCCTCCACTTT	CASSILGASYNSPLHF
TRBJ2-7	TRBD2	TRBV2	.	TGTGCCAGCAGTGAATCTGTGGCTAGCGGTAAGCAGTACTTC	CASSESVASGKQYF
TRBJ1-1	TRBD1	TRBV18	few	TGTGCCAGCTCACCGGACAGGGCGAAGGGGAAGACTGAAGCTTTCTTT	CASSPDRAKGKTEAFF
TRBJ2-1	TRBD1	TRBV23-1	.	TGCGCCAGCAGTCAAAGATACCGGGACAGGGGGAATGAGCAGTTCTTC	CASSQRYRDRGNEQFF
TRBJ1-5	TRBD1	TRBV30	.	TGTGCCTGGAGTGTAGGGCCGACAGGGCGTCAGCCCCAGCATTTT	CAWSVGPTGRQPQHF
TRBJ1-2	.	TRBV7-2	few	TGTGCCAGCAGCCCCGACAGACCCGCTAACTATGGCTACACCTTC	CASSPDRPANYGYTF
TRBJ2-2	TRBD1	TRBV18	.	TGTGCCAGCTCACAAGGACAGGTCACCGGGGAGCTGTTTTTT	CASSQGQVTGELFF
TRBJ2-1	.	TRBV19	.	TGTGCCAGTAGTATTATCACAGCAGACAATGAGCAGTTCTTC	CASSIITADNEQFF
TRBJ1-4	TRBD1	TRBV5-6	.	TGTGCCAGCAGCACCGGGACAGGGGCTTCAAAACTGTTTTTT	CASSTGTGASKLFF
TRBJ2-7	.	TRBV23-1	once	TGCGCCAGCAGTCAATCCGGTGGGTCGAGAGGTCGTTCCTACGAGCAGTACTTC	CASSQSGGSRGRSYEQYF
TRBJ1-2	.	TRBV6-1	.	TGTGCCAGCAGTGAACCGGGGGGCTCCTTCTATGGCTACACCTTC	CASSEPGGSFYGYTF
TRBJ2-1	TRBD2	TRBV18	.	TGTGCCAGCTCACCACTAGCGGGGACCTACAATGAGCAGTTCTTC	CASSPLAGTYNEQFF
TRBJ1-4	.	TRBV15	.	TGTGCCACCAGCAGAGTCGTGGGGGCGGCTAATGAAAAACTGTTTTTT	CATSRVVGAANEKLFF
TRBJ2-3	.	TRBV6-2/TRBV6-3	.	TGTGCCAGCAGTTACAGTCGCGGGTATTTCACAGATACGCAGTATTTT	CASSYSRGYFTDTQYF
TRBJ1-6	.	TRBV13	.	TGTGCCAGCAGCTTAAGTCGGTATAATTCACCCCTCCACTTT	CASSLSRYNSPLHF
TRBJ2-2	TRBD2	TRBV30	.	TGTGCCTGGATCTCAGCGGGGGCCGGGGAGCTGTTTTTT	CAWISAGAGELFF
TRBJ2-2	.	TRBV7-3	.	TGTGCCAGCAGCCTTGGTGTTAGGGCGGGGGCGCGAGACACCGGGGAGCTGTTTTTT	CASSLGVRAGARDTGELFF
TRBJ2-5	TRBD2	TRBV7-8	.	TGTGCCAGCAGCCCTAGCGGGGGGGGCGGGGAGACCCAGTACTTC	CASSPSGGGGETQYF
TRBJ1-6	.	TRBV28	.	TGTGCCAGCAGCCCGACAGGAAAGAATTCACCCCTCCACTTT	CASSPTGKNSPLHF
TRBJ1-4	TRBD1	TRBV4-2	.	TGTGCCAGCAGCCAAGGACAGGGGGTTCAGAATGAAAAACTGTTTTTT	CASSQGQGVQNEKLFF
TRBJ2-5	TRBD1	TRBV5-1	.	TGCGCCAGCAGCCCACAGACAGGGGGCCAAGAGACCCAGTACTTC	CASSPQTGGQETQYF
TRBJ2-7	.	TRBV3-1/TRBV3-2	.	TGTGCCAGCAGCCAAGGTTCTGCACGGGGCTACGAGCAGTACTTC	CASSQGSARGYEQYF
TRBJ2-1	.	TRBV2	.	TGTGCCAGCAGTGATCCCCAACTTCATTACAATGAGCAGTTCTTC	CASSDPQLHYNEQFF
TRBJ1-2	TRBD1	TRBV6-4	.	TGTGCCAGCAGTGACAGGGGACAGGGATTGGATGGCTACACCTTC	CASSDRGQGLDGYTF